The 10 T cell receptor beta chains in this list originate from one sample, sequenced in a study of beta chain features in type 1 diabetes. Of the isolated RNA, all was reverse transcribed, and so the sequenced material was expressed TCRB transcripts. Assay: immunoSEQ multiplex PCR; the TCRdb copy retains only in-frame clones and omits some. The table includes more than 20,000 clones, roughly 69% detected once. The sequenced sample was Tregs from blood. The source is a woman aged 40-49 years in good health.

The V and J genes are TRBV7-9 and TRBJ2-3; 10 bases are shared with TRBD2. CDR3 length equals 16 residues. Germline values: CDR1 SEHNR, CDR2 FQNEAQ (reference sequence). V shed 6 bases, J shed 5 bases, and the junction held 11 bases outside the gene matches. The CDR3 loop reads CASSLPGAGGIDTQYF. CDR3 nucleotides: TGTGCCAGCAGTCTCCCGGGAGCGGGGGGGATAGATACGCAGTATTTT.

The table lists this clone with a few counts. The V and J genes are TRBV7-2 and TRBJ1-1, with D hard to call. In germline, CDR1 is SGHTA, CDR2 FQGNSA. The CDR3 extends over 14 amino acids. V shed 1 base and J shed 1 base, with 7 bases lying between them. CDR3 protein: CASSLVQRNTEAFF. Here the CDR3 DNA reads TGTGCCAGCAGCTTAGTACAGAGGAACACTGAAGCTTTCTTT.

The chain is built from TRBV5-1 and TRBJ1-1; the match to TRBD1 covers 7 bases. CDR3 length: 12 amino acids. The ends lost 4 bases at V and 8 bases at J; junction bases unmatched: 5. Per germline, CDR1 SGHRS and CDR2 YFSETQ. The chain's CDR3 is CASSPDRVEAFF. Here the CDR3 DNA reads TGCGCCAGCAGCCCCGACAGGGTGGAAGCTTTCTTT.

This clone was recorded a few times. A junction boundary mismatches the germline segment, possibly from a read error. The V gene is TRBV7-7, the J gene TRBJ2-5; 7 bases align to TRBD1. Germline V gene lookup returns CDR1 SSHAT and CDR2 FNYEAQ (reference sequence). The CDR3 totals 13 residues. CDR3 sequence (DNA): TGTGCTAGCAGCTCTCAACAGGGGGAGACCCAGTACTTC. As protein: CASSSQQGETQYF.

The table lists this clone with a few counts. This chain connects TRBV13 to TRBJ2-3; 7 nucleotides align to TRBD1. The CDR3 runs 14 residues. V was pared by 8 bases and J by 0 bases, with 5 bases of the junction left unmatched. From germline, CDR1 is PRHDT and CDR2 FYEKMQ (reference sequence). This CDR3 is CASLDRTSTDTQYF. The CDR3 nucleotides are TGTGCCAGCCTGGACAGGACCAGCACAGATACGCAGTATTTT.

The rearrangement uses TRBV5-5 and TRBJ2-2; D uncertain. V was shortened by 0 bases and J by 5 bases, with 8 bases between the two germline ends. This CDR3 has 14 residues. CDR1 is SGHKS, CDR2 YYEKEE, per germline (reference sequence). The CDR3 coding sequence is TGTGCCAGCAGCTTGGTGGCCGGGACCGGGGAGCTGTTTTTT. Protein sequence: CASSLVAGTGELFF.

The V and J genes are TRBV7-9 and TRBJ2-3, with TRBD2 matching 7 bases. Germline CDR1 SEHNR, CDR2 FQNEAQ (reference sequence). J gave up 2 bases and V 7 bases, and 6 bases lay outside the gene matches. CDR3 length: 14 amino acids. DNA of the CDR3: TGTGCCAGCACCCGGGGGGACTACACAGATACGCAGTATTTT. This codes for CASTRGDYTDTQYF. The complete variable domain, with remaining parts taken from reference TRBV7-9 and TRBJ2-3, reads DTGVSQNPRHKITKRGQNVTFRCDPISEHNRLYWYRQTLGQGPEFLTYFQNEAQLEKSRLLSDRFSAERPKGSFSTLEIQRTEQGDSAMYLCASTRGDYTDTQYFGPGTRLTVL.

The CDR3 nucleotides are TGCAGCGTTGGGGGGACAGCGAGGCAGCCCCAGCATTTT. Amino acids: CSVGGTARQPQHF. The chain joins TRBV29-1 to TRBJ1-5, with 7 bases identical to TRBD1. The J segment lost 7 bases and the V segment lost 4 bases, leaving 7 bases of the junction unmatched. The germline V gene has CDR1 SQVTM and CDR2 ANQGSEA. This CDR3 is 13 amino acids long.

In this sample, this clone turned up a few times. The chain recombines TRBV10-3 with TRBJ1-5; 7 bases are a match to TRBD1. V gave up 6 bases and J gave up 6 bases; unmatched junction bases: 5. This CDR3 is 13 amino acids long. Germline lookup yields CDR1 ENHRY and CDR2 SYGVKD. CDR3 loop: CAISPDRVQPQHF. The CDR3 nucleotides read TGTGCCATCAGCCCCGACAGGGTTCAGCCCCAGCATTTT.

J is TRBJ2-3 and V is TRBV7-8, with D perhaps TRBD2 (7 bases). Germline V gene sequence: CDR1 SGHVS, CDR2 FQNEAQ. This CDR3 has 19 amino acids. V gave up 1 base and J gave up 0 bases, with 20 bases separating them. CDR3 nucleotide sequence: TGTGCCAGCAGCTTAGTTATGAGGGGGGGATTTCGTAGCACAGATACGCAGTATTTT. This gives the protein CASSLVMRGGFRSTDTQYF.